The rows below give T cell receptor beta chains drawn from one sample of a study of graft-versus-host responses after intestinal transplantation. These TCRs are of unknown antigen specificity. Using immunoSEQ multiplex PCR, the repertoire was profiled, and TCRdb retains in-frame clones only, with some absent. Here the sample spans 90,000 or so clones, around 84% being singletons. This material consisted of unstimulated CD4+ T cells sorted from spleen or lymph node cells, taken before intestinal transplant. These receptors originate from a human donor who received an intestinal transplant. Each CDR3 is given with its conserved first and last residue. A D gene is named only where the DNA matches it firmly. Clone size is given for some rows only: seen once, a few or many times, or a class if the clone is expanded.

d_call	clone_size	j_call	v_call	cdr3_nt	cdr3_aa
TRBD2	.	TRBJ2-1	TRBV5-1	TGCGCCAGCAGCATTGGACTAGCGGGGGGGTTTGAGCAGTTCTTC	CASSIGLAGGFEQFF
TRBD2	.	TRBJ2-7	TRBV4-2	TGTGCCAGCAGCCAAGGACCCAGCGGGGGTCCATCCTACGAGCAGTACTTC	CASSQGPSGGPSYEQYF
.	.	TRBJ2-7	TRBV9	TGTGCCAGCAGCGTAGGGCGGCAGGGGTCCTACGAGCAGTACTTC	CASSVGRQGSYEQYF
.	.	TRBJ2-7	TRBV11-3	TGTGCCAGCAGCTTGTCGACAGGCCATTCGGAGCAGTACTTC	CASSLSTGHSEQYF
TRBD2	.	TRBJ2-7	TRBV6-1	TGTGCCAGCAATTCCGGGGGGGCACATAGGTACGAGCAGTACTTC	CASNSGGAHRYEQYF
TRBD1	.	TRBJ1-2	TRBV5-5	TGTGCCAGCAGCGTGGGACAGGGGTATGTTGGCTACACCTTC	CASSVGQGYVGYTF
TRBD1	few	TRBJ1-2	TRBV2	TGTGCCAGCCATCGGGACAGGGCTAACTATGGCTACACCTTC	CASHRDRANYGYTF
TRBD2	.	TRBJ2-3	TRBV2	TGTGCCAGCAGCGCGCGGGGGACCTTCACAGATACGCAGTATTTT	CASSARGTFTDTQYF
.	.	TRBJ1-5	TRBV2	TGTGCCAGCAGTGTAGAGAGCAATCAGCCCCAGCATTTT	CASSVESNQPQHF
TRBD1	.	TRBJ1-5	TRBV5-6	TGTGCCAGCAGCCCGGGACAGGGTCGAGGCAATCAGCCCCAGCATTTT	CASSPGQGRGNQPQHF
.	.	TRBJ1-2	TRBV7-9	TGTGCCAGCAGCCAATCTGAGGGCGACGGCTACACCTTC	CASSQSEGDGYTF
.	.	TRBJ2-1	TRBV6-6	TGTGCCAGCACCCCGTGGCACGGAGATGAGCAGTTCTTC	CASTPWHGDEQFF
TRBD1	.	TRBJ2-6	TRBV5-1	TGCGCCAGCGGCCCCGGACAGGGCGGGTCTGGGGCCAACGTCCTGACTTTC	CASGPGQGGSGANVLTF
TRBD1	.	TRBJ2-7	TRBV10-3	TGTGCCATCGCCACAGGGGGCAAGGAGCAGTACTTC	CAIATGGKEQYF
TRBD1	.	TRBJ1-1	TRBV7-9	TGTGCCAGCAGCCCGACACAGGGGGCGTACACTGAAGCTTTCTTT	CASSPTQGAYTEAFF
TRBD2	.	TRBJ2-7	TRBV7-9	TGTGCCAGCAGCTTAGGGACTAGCGGGACCTTCCGATCCTACGAGCAGTACTTC	CASSLGTSGTFRSYEQYF